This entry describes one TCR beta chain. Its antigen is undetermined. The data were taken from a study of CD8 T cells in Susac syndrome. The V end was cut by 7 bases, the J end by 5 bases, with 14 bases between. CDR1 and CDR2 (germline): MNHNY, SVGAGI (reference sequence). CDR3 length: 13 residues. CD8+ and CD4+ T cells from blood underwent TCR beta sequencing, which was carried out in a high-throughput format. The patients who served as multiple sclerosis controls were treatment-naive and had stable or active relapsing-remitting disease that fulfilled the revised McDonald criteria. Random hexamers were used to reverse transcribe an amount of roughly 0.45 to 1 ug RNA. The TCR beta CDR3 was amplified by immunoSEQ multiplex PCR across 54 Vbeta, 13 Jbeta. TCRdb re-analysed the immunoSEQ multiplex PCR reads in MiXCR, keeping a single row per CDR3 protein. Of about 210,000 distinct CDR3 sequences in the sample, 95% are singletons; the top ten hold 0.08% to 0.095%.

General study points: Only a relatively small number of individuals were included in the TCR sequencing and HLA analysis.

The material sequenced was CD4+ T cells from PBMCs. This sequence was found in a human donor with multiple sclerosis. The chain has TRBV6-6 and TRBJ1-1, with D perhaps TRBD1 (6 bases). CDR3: CASKGQGPTEAFF. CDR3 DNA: TGTGCCAGCAAGGGCCAGGGGCCAACTGAAGCTTTCTTT.